This note documents a single TCR beta chain sequence. Clones were read by immunoSEQ multiplex PCR, and TCRdb kept only the in-frame ones, dropping some. The sample lists about 990,000 clones, about four fifths occurring once. These data come from a study of shared clonotypes between healthy human individuals. The material sequenced was memory CD4+ T cells from PBMCs. Subset: CD45RA-negative fraction. The receptor was isolated from a man aged 18 to 29 in good health. Some clones in this sample may be carry-over from other donors' samples.

CDR3 DNA sequence: TGTGCCACATCCGGGACACCCAATCAGCCCCAGCATTTT. Its protein is CATSGTPNQPQHF. The chain joins TRBV28 to TRBJ1-5, with D perhaps TRBD1 (6 bases). The CDR3 runs to 13 residues. Trimming removed 10 bases from V and 3 bases from J, with 13 bases in between. From germline, CDR1 is MDHEN and CDR2 SYDVKM.